The clone carrying this TCR beta chain was detected only a few times. Its matching antigen is unknown. V shed 6 bases, J shed 3 bases, and the junction held 10 bases outside the gene matches. The CDR3 is 15 residues long. Germline CDR1 is MNHEY and CDR2 is SVGAGI. The data stem from a study of beta chain features in type 1 diabetes. Whole-study results and caveats: TCRB CDR3 length was moderately but significantly reduced in all four CD4+ subsets of Type 1 diabetes patients. Reduced insertions and increased deletions marked VDJ junctions in type 1 diabetes patients. Naive, central memory and regulatory TCRB repertoires appeared more similar among patients than healthy donors.

Every bit of the isolated RNA underwent reverse transcription, so sequencing read expressed TCRB transcripts. Average reads for naive, central memory and regulatory T cell samples were several million. Data came from immunoSEQ multiplex PCR; TCRdb stores just in-frame clones and leaves some out. The table includes a few hundred thousand clones, under 13% detected once. Isolation of CD4+ naive, central memory, regulatory and stem cell-like memory cells was achieved by sorting via CD45RO/CCR7/CD25/CD127/CD95/CD27. The chain couples TRBV6-5 to TRBJ2-7, with TRBD1 matching over 8 bases. The clonotype was recovered from a man aged 25 to 40 with type 1 diabetes. The source material was naive CD4+ T cells from blood. The chain's CDR3 is CASSRDRGIVYEQYF. The CDR3 coding sequence is TGTGCCAGCAGCCGCGACAGGGGTATAGTCTACGAGCAGTACTTC.